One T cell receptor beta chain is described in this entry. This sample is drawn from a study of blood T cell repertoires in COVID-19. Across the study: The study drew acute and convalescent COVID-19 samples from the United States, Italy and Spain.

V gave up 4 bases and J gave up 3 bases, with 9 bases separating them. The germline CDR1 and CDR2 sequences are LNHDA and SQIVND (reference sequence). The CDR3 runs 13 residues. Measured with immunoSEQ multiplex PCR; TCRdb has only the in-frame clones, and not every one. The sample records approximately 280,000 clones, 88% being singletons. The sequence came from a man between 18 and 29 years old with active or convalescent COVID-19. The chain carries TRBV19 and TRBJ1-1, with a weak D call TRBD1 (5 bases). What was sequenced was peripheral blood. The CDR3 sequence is CASSTGLDTEAFF. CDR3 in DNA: TGTGCCAGTAGTACAGGGCTAGACACTGAAGCTTTCTTT.